Included here is one T cell receptor (beta chain) sequence, with context. Antigen: not known. The CDR3 totals 17 residues. The sample is drawn from a study of cytomegalovirus exposure and HLA in healthy donors. Produced via immunoSEQ multiplex PCR; TCRdb's table is partial and in-frame only. The sample yields roughly 300,000 clones, 86% seen once. Study-level points and caveats: The study labeled approximately 150 TCR beta chains cytomegalovirus-associated. Rare TCR sequences dominated, though some public TCRs recurred in many donors.

The sequence came from a woman between 18 and 29 years old in good health and CMV-seronegative. Sequencing was performed on PBMCs. The rearrangement links TRBV12-2 to TRBJ2-3; TRBD2 is the table's D call, not checked against the DNA. TRBV12-2 is recorded as a pseudogene. The chain's CDR3 is CASRLRSGGIRTDTQYF. The CDR3 coding sequence is TGTGCAAGTCGCTTAAGGAGTGGGGGGATTCGGACAGATACGCAGTATTTT.